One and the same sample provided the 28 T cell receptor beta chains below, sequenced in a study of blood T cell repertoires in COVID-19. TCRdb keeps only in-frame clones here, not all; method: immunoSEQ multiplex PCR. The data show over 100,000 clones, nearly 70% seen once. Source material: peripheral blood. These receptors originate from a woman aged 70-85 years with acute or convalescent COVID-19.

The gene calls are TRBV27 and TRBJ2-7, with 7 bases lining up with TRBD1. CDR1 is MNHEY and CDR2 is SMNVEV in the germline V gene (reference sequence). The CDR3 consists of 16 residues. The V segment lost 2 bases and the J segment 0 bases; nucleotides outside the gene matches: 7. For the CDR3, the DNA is TGTGCCAGCAGTTTAAGACAGGGCTACCGCTCCTACGAGCAGTACTTC. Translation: CASSLRQGYRSYEQYF.

The CDR3 here is CASSYQGAVYGYTF. DNA of the CDR3: TGTGCCAGCAGTTACCAGGGGGCGGTCTATGGCTACACCTTC. This chain uses TRBV28 with TRBJ1-2; 8 nucleotides align to TRBD1. Germline CDR1 MDHEN, CDR2 SYDVKM. The length of the CDR3 is 14 residues. Trimming removed 4 bases from V and 4 bases from J; junction bases left unmatched: 5.

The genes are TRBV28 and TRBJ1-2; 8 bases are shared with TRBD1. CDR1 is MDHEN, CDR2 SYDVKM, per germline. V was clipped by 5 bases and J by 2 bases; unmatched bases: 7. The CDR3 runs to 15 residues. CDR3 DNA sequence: TGTGCCAGCAGTACGAGGACAGGGCCAAACTATGGCTACACCTTC. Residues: CASSTRTGPNYGYTF.

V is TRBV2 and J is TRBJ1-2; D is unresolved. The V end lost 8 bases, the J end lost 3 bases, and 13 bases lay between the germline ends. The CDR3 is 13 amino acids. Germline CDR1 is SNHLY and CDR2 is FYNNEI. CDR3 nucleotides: TGTGCCAGCGTACTTGGGCGGGACTATGGCTACACCTTC. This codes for CASVLGRDYGYTF.

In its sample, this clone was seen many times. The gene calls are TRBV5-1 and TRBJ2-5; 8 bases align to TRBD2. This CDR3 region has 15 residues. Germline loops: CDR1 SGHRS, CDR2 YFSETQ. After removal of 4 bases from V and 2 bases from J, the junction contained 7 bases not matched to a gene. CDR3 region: CASSRAGGSQETQYF. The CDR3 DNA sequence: TGCGCCAGCAGCCGTGCGGGGGGCTCACAAGAGACCCAGTACTTC.

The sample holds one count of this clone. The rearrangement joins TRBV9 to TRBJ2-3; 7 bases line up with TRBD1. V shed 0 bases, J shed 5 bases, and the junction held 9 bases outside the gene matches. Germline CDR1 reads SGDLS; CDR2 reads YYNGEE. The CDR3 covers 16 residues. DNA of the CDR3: TGTGCCAGCAGCGTAGGAGACAGGGCGCTCATAGATACGCAGTATTTT. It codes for CASSVGDRALIDTQYF.

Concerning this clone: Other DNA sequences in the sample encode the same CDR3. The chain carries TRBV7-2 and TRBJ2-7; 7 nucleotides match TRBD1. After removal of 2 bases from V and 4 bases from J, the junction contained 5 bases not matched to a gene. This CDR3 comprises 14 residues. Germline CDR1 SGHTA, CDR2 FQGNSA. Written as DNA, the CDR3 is TGTGCCAGCAGCTTATCGGGACAGCCTTACGAGCAGTACTTC. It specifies CASSLSGQPYEQYF.

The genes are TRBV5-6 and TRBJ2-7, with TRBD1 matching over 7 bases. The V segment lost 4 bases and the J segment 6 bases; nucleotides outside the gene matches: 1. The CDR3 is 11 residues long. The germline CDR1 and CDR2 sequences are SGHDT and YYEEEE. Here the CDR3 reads CASSPGGEQYF. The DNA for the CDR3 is TGTGCCAGCAGCCCAGGGGGCGAGCAGTACTTC.

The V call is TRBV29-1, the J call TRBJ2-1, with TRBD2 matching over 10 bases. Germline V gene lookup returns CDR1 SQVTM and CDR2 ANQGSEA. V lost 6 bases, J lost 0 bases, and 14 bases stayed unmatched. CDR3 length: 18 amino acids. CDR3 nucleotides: TGCAGCGTCCTGGCGTCGAGCGGGAGGGATAGCTCCTACAATGAGCAGTTCTTC. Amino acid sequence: CSVLASSGRDSSYNEQFF.

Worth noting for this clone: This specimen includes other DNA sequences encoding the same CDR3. CDR3 coding DNA: TGTGCCAGCAGCTTAGGTCAGGGGTGGGAGCAGTACTTC. Residues: CASSLGQGWEQYF. The chain carries TRBV11-2 and TRBJ2-7, with a weak D call TRBD1 (6 bases). Germline values: CDR1 SGHAT, CDR2 FQNNGV. Trimming pared 1 base from V and 7 bases from J, leaving 11 bases between. This CDR3 spans 13 amino acids. The full variable domain, in which reference TRBV11-2 and TRBJ2-7 provide the parts outside the CDR3, is EAGVAQSPRYKIIEKRQSVAFWCNPISGHATLYWYQQILGQGPKLLIQFQNNGVVDDSQLPKDRFSAERLKGVDSTLKIQPAKLEDSAVYLCASSLGQGWEQYFGPGTRLTVT.

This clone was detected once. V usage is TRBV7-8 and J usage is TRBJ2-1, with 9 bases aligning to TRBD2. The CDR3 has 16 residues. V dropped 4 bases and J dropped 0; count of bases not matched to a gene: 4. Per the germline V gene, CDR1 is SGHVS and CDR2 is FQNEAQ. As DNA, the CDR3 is TGTGCCAGCAGCTCTCATAGCGGGAGCTCCTACAATGAGCAGTTCTTC. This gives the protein CASSSHSGSSYNEQFF.

The CDR3 region is CASSLVGGGTGELFF. The CDR3 DNA sequence: TGTGCCAGCAGCTTAGTTGGGGGCGGGACCGGGGAGCTGTTTTTT. The chain couples TRBV7-2 to TRBJ2-2; D perhaps matches TRBD1 (6 bases). V was pared by 1 base and J by 5 bases, with 11 bases between. The germline V gene has CDR1 SGHTA and CDR2 FQGNSA. The CDR3 is made up of 15 amino acids.

The CDR3 DNA reads TGTGCCAGCATGACTAGCAACACAGATACGCAGTATTTT. Translating it yields CASMTSNTDTQYF. V and J are TRBV7-2 and TRBJ2-3, with TRBD2 matching 7 bases. The J segment lost 2 bases and the V segment lost 7 bases, leaving 3 bases of the junction unmatched. The CDR3 runs to 13 residues. Germline CDR1 is SGHTA and CDR2 is FQGNSA. The whole variable domain, remainder taken from reference TRBV7-2 and TRBJ2-3, is GAGVSQSPSNKVTEKGKDVELRCDPISGHTALYWYRQSLGQGLEFLIYFQGNSAPDKSGLPSDRFSAERTGGSVSTLTIQRTQQEDSAVYLCASMTSNTDTQYFGPGTRLTVL.

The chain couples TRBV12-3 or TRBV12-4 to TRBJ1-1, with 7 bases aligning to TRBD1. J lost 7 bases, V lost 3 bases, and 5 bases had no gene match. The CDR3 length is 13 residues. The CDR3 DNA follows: TGTGCCAGCAGTTTGACAGGGAGAGGTGAAGCTTTCTTT. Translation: CASSLTGRGEAFF.

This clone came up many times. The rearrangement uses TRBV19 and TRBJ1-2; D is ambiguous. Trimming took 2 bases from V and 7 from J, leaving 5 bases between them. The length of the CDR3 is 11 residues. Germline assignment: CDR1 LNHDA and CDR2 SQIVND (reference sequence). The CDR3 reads CASSIIGGYTF. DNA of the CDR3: TGTGCCAGTAGTATAATCGGTGGCTACACCTTC.

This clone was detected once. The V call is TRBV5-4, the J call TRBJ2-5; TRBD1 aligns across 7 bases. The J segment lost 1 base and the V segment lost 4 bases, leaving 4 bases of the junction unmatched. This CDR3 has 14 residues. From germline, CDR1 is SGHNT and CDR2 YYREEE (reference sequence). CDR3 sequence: CASSPGTVQETQYF. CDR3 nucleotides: TGTGCCAGCAGCCCCGGGACAGTCCAAGAGACCCAGTACTTC.

The CDR3 region has the DNA TGTGCCAGTAGTAGGGGACAGGCCGCCTATGGCTACACCTTC. Its protein product is CASSRGQAAYGYTF. The chain joins TRBV19 to TRBJ1-2, with TRBD1 matching 8 bases. The germline V gene encodes CDR1 LNHDA and CDR2 SQIVND (reference sequence). This CDR3 region has 14 residues. Trimming took 4 bases from V and 4 from J; bases not matched to a gene: 5.

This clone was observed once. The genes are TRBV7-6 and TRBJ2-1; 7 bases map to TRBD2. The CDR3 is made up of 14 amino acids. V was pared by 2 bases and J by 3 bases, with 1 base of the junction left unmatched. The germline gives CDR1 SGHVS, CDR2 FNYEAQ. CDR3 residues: CASSLRTSYNEQFF. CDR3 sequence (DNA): TGTGCCAGCAGCTTACGGACTAGCTACAATGAGCAGTTCTTC.

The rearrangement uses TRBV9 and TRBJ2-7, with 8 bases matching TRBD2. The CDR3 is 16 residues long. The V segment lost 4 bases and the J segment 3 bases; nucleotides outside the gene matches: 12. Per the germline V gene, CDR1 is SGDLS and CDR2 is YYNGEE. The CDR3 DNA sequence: TGTGCCAGCAGCTCGGGAGGGGGGCTATCCTTCTACGAGCAGTACTTC. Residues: CASSSGGGLSFYEQYF.

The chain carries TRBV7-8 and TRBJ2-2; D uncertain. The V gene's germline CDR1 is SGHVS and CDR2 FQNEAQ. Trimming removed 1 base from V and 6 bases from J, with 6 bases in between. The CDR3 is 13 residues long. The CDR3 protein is CASSLVSAGELFF. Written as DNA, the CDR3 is TGTGCCAGCAGCTTAGTCAGTGCCGGGGAGCTGTTTTTT.

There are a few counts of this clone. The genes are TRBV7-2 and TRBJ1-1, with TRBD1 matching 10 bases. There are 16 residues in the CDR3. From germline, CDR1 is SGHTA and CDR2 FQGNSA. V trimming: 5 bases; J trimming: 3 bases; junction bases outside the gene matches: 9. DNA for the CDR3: TGTGCCAGCAGCCCCTACGGGACAGGGGTTGACACTGAAGCTTTCTTT. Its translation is CASSPYGTGVDTEAFF.

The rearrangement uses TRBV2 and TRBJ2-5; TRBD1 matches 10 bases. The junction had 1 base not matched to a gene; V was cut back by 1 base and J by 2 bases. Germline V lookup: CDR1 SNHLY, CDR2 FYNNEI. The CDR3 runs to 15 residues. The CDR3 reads CASSEVGQGQETQYF. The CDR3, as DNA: TGTGCCAGCAGTGAAGTGGGACAGGGGCAAGAGACCCAGTACTTC.

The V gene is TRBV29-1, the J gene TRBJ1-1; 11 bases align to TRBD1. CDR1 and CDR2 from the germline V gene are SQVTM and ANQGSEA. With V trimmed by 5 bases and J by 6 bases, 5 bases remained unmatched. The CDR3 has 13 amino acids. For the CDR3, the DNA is TGCAGCGTTTATGGACAGGGGGCCTCTGAAGCTTTCTTT. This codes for CSVYGQGASEAFF. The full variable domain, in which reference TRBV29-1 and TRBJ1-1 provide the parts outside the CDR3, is SAVISQKPSRDICQRGTSLTIQCQVDSQVTMMFWYRQQPGQSLTLIATANQGSEATYESGFVIDKFPISRPNLTFSTLTVSNMSPEDSSIYLCSVYGQGASEAFFGQGTRLTVV.

The CDR3 reads CASSPPAKGAQGNTIYF. CDR3 nucleotides: TGTGCCAGCTCACCACCGGCGAAGGGGGCTCAGGGAAACACCATATATTTT. This rearrangement joins TRBV18 to TRBJ1-3, with 7 bases fitting TRBD1. The CDR3 loop spans 17 amino acids. Trimming cost V 0 bases and J 4 bases; bases outside gene matches: 9. Per the germline V gene, CDR1 is KGHSH and CDR2 is LQKENI.

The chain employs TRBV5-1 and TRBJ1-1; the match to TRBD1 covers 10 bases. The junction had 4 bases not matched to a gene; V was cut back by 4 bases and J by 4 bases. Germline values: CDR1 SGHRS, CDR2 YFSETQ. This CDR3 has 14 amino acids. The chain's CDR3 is CASSQGQGGTEAFF. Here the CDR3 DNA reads TGCGCCAGCAGCCAAGGACAGGGGGGCACTGAAGCTTTCTTT. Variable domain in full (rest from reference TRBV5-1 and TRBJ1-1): KAGVTQTPRYLIKTRGQQVTLSCSPISGHRSVSWYQQTPGQGLQFLFEYFSETQRNKGNFPGRFSGRQFSNSRSEMNVSTLELGDSALYLCASSQGQGGTEAFFGQGTRLTVV.

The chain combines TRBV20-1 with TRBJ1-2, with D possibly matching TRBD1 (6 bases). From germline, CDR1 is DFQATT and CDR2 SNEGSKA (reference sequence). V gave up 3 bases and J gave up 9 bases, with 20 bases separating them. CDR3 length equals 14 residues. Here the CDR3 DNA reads TGCAGTGCTAGTCGGGCTACAGGGAAAGGCCGCTACACCTTC. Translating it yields CSASRATGKGRYTF.

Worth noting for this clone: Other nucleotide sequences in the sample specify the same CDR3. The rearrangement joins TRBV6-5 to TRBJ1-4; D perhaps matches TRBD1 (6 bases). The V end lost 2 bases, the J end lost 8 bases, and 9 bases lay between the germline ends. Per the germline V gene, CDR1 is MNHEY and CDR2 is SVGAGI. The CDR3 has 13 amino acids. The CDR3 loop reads CASSYRGREKLFF. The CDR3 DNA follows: TGTGCCAGCAGTTACAGGGGGAGAGAAAAACTGTTTTTT.

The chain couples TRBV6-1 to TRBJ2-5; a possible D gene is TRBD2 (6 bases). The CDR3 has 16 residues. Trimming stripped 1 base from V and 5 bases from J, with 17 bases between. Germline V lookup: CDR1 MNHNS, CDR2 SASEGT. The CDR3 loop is CASSEGGVSSGETQYF. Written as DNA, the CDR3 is TGTGCCAGCAGTGAAGGAGGGGTCTCAAGCGGGGAGACCCAGTACTTC.